The clone carrying this T cell receptor beta chain was counted only a few times. Antigen: not known. This CDR3 contains 14 residues. The germline V and J ends were trimmed by 2 bases and 2 bases, with 9 bases remaining between them. Germline V gene lookup returns CDR1 SNHLY and CDR2 FYNNEI. This record comes from a study of cytomegalovirus exposure and HLA in healthy donors. In the study overall: Approximately 81% of roughly 400 genotyped donors fell in the Caucasian-associated ancestry cluster. General study results and limits: Investigators reported 150 to 200 TCR beta chains as tied to cytomegalovirus.

The PCR used 60 Vbeta and 13 Jbeta primers. The table came from immunoSEQ multiplex PCR; TCRdb's copy has only in-frame clones and leaves some out. The sample has fewer than 300,000 clones; about 80% are singletons. The V gene is TRBV2, the J gene TRBJ2-5, with a tentative D call TRBD2 (5 bases). The sequenced sample consisted of PBMCs. The origin of this receptor is a girl aged 2 to 10 in good health and CMV-seronegative. CDR3: CASSERSGQETQYF. As DNA, the CDR3 is TGTGCCAGCAGTGAACGAAGCGGACAAGAGACCCAGTACTTC.